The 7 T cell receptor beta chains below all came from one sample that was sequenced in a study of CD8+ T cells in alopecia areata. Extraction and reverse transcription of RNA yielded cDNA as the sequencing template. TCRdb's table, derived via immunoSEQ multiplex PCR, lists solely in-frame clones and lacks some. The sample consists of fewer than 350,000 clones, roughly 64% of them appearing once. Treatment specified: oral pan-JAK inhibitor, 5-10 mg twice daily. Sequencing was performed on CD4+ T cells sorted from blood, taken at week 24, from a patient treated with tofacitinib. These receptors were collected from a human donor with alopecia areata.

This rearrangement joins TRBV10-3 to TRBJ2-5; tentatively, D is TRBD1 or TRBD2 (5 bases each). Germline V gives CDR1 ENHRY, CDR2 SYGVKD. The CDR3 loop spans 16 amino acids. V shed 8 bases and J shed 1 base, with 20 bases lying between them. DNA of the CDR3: TGTGCCATCGCTGAGGGTATACAGGCCCGCCAAGAGACCCAGTACTTC. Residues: CAIAEGIQARQETQYF.

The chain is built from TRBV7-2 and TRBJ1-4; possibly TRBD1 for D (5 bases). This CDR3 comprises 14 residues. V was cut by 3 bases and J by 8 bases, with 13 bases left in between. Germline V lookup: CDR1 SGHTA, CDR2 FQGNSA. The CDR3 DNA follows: TGTGCCAGCAGCTTGGGGGATGAGAGGGAAAAACTGTTTTTT. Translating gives CASSLGDEREKLFF.

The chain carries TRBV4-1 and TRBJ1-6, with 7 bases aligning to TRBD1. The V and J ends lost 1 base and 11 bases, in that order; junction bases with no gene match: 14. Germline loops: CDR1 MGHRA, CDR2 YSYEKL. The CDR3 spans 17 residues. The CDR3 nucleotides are TGCGCCAGCAGCCAAGTTGCCCGGACAGGCTCCGTGGCACCCCTCCACTTT. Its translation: CASSQVARTGSVAPLHF.

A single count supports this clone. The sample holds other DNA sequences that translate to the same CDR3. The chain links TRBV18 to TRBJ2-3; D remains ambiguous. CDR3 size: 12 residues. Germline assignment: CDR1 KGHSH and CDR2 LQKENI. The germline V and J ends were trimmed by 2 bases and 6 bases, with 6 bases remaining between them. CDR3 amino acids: CASSPIPDTQYF. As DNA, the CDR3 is TGTGCCAGCTCACCAATCCCCGATACGCAGTATTTT.

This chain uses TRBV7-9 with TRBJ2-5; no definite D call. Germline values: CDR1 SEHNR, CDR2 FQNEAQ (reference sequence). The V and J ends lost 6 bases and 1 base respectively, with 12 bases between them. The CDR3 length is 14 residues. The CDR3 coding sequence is TGTGCCAGCAGTCCTAAAAGAGTCCAAGAGACCCAGTACTTC. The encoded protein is CASSPKRVQETQYF.

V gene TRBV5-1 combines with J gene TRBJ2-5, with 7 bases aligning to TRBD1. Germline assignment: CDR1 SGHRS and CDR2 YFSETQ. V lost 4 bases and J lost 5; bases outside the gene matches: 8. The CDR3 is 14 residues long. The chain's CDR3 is CASSVRDSEETQYF. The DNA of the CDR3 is TGCGCCAGCAGCGTCCGGGACAGCGAGGAGACCCAGTACTTC.

DNA of the CDR3: TGTGCCAGCAGTTTCCAAACAGGGGGCGGACAGCCCCAGCATTTT. It encodes CASSFQTGGGQPQHF. The chain joins TRBV28 to TRBJ1-5; 9 bases line up with TRBD1. V lost 3 bases to trimming and J lost 7 bases; unmatched junction nucleotides: 7. Germline lookup yields CDR1 MDHEN and CDR2 SYDVKM. CDR3 length: 15 amino acids.